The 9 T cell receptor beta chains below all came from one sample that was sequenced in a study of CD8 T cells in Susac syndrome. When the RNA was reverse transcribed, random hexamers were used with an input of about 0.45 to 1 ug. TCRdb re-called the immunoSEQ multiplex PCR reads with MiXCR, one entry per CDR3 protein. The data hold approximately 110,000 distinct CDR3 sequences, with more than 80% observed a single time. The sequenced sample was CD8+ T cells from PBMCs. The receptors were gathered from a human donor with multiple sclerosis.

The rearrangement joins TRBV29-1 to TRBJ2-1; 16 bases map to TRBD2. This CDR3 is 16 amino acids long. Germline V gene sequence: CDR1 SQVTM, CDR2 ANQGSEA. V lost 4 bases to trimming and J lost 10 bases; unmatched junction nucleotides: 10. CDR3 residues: CSVVGTSGRARGEQFF. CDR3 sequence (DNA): TGCAGCGTTGTAGGGACTAGCGGGAGGGCCCGGGGCGAGCAGTTCTTC.

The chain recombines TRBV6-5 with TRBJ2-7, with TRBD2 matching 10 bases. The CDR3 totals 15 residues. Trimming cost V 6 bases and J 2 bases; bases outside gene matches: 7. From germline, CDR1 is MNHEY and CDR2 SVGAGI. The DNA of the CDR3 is TGTGCCAGCAGGCAATCTAGCGGGAGTGCCTACGAGCAGTACGTC. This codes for CASRQSSGSAYEQYV.

CDR3 region: CSARRAGEPSYEQYV. The CDR3 DNA follows: TGCAGTGCGCGCCGCGCGGGAGAGCCCTCCTACGAGCAGTACGTC. V is TRBV20-1 and J is TRBJ2-7; 7 nucleotides agree with TRBD2. There are 15 residues in the CDR3. Germline values: CDR1 DFQATT, CDR2 SNEGSKA (reference sequence). V was pared by 6 bases and J by 0 bases, with 11 bases of the junction left unmatched.

CDR3 sequence reads: CASSDKAVYTEAFF. The CDR3 DNA reads as TGTGCCAGCAGTGACAAGGCCGTCTACACTGAAGCTTTCTTT. The chain is built from TRBV6-1 and TRBJ1-1; D not certain. The CDR3 loop spans 14 amino acids. Germline-derived CDR1 and CDR2 are MNHNS and SASEGT. Between the trimmed V and J ends, which lost 3 bases and 3 bases, there was a span of 11 bases.

In DNA, the CDR3 is TGTGCCACGTTGGGGAACAGGGAGGACTATGGCTACACCTTC. It yields the protein CATLGNREDYGYTF. V usage is TRBV12-3 or TRBV12-4 and J usage is TRBJ1-2; D may be TRBD1 (6 bases). The CDR3 has 14 amino acids. Trimming took 10 bases from V and 3 from J, leaving 18 bases between them.

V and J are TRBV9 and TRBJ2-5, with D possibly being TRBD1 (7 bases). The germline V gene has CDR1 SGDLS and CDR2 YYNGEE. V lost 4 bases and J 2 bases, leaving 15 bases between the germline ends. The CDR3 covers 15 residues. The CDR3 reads CASSPLQGGQETQYF. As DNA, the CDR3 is TGTGCCAGCAGCCCCCTCCAGGGGGGACAAGAGACCCAGTACTTC.

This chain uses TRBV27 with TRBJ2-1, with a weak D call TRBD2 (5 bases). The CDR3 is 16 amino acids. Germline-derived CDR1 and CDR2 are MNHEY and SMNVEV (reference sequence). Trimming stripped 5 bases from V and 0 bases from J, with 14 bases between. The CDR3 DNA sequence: TGTGCCAGCAGTCCCACGGTAGGGAGCTCCTACAATGAGCAGTTCTTC. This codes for CASSPTVGSSYNEQFF.

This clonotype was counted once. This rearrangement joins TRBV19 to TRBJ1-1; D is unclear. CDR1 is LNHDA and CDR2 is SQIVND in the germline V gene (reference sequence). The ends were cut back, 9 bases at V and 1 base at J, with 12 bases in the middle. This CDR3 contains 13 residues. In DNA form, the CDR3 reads TGTGCCAGCCAACTCCAGACGAACACTGAAGCTTTCTTT. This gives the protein CASQLQTNTEAFF.

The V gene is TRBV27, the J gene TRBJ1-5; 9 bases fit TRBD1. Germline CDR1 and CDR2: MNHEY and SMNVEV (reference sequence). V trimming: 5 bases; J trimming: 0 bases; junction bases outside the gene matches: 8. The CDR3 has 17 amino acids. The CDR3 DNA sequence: TGTGCCAGCAGTCCGGGACAGGGCGCCCATAGCAATCAGCCCCAGCATTTT. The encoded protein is CASSPGQGAHSNQPQHF.